Below are 30 T cell receptor beta chains sequenced from a single sample in a study of breast tumors, draining lymph nodes, adjacent tissues. TCRdb reprocessed the multiplex PCR reads with MiXCR, giving one entry per CDR3 protein. The table has 100,000 or so distinct CDR3 sequences, approximately 22% seen once; the top ten hold less than 1.5%. The lymph nodes were axillary draining lymph nodes from breast cancer patients. Input material: axillary lymph node tissue. The receptors shown here come from a female donor with breast cancer. Some clones in this sample may be carry-over from other donors' samples.

This clonotype was seen at least ten times. The chain recombines TRBV20-1 with TRBJ2-3, with D possibly being TRBD2 (6 bases). CDR1 is DFQATT, CDR2 SNEGSKA, per germline (reference sequence). This CDR3 spans 16 amino acids. V lost 3 bases, J lost 2 bases, and 18 bases lay in between. The CDR3, as DNA: TGCAGTGCTAGCCCCATGGTAGCGGAAAACACAGATACGCAGTATTTT. Protein: CSASPMVAENTDTQYF.

This clonotype has at least ten counts. The CDR3 bases are TGTGCCAGTAGTACAACCGGGACTATCCATGAGCAGTTCTTC. Amino acids: CASSTTGTIHEQFF. The chain employs TRBV19 and TRBJ2-1; 7 bases align to TRBD2. The V gene end was trimmed by 4 bases and the J gene end by 8 bases; junction bases not matched to a gene: 8. CDR3 size: 14 residues. From germline, CDR1 is LNHDA and CDR2 SQIVND (reference sequence).

The table lists this clonotype with a few counts. One end of the junction fails to match germline, which may point to a read error. This sequence joins TRBV5-4 and TRBJ2-2; 13 bases agree with TRBD2. Germline CDR1 reads SGHNT; CDR2 reads YYREEE (reference sequence). The CDR3 sequence is 17 residues long. The DNA for the CDR3 is TGTGCCAGCAGCTTAGGGACTAGCGGGACCCCCACCCGGGAGCTGTTTTTT. Protein sequence: CASSLGTSGTPTRELFF.

Remarks on this clonotype: A read error is possible here, since a much larger clone lies one base away. The chain has TRBV20-1 and TRBJ2-1; perhaps TRBD2 as D (6 bases). The CDR3 is 14 residues long. Germline V gives CDR1 DFQATT, CDR2 SNEGSKA (reference sequence). The chain's CDR3 is CSALGDSNYNGQFF. In nucleotides, the CDR3 is TGCAGTGCTCTCGGGGACTCTAATTACAATGGGCAGTTCTTC.

This clonotype was counted at least ten times. This chain connects TRBV15 to TRBJ2-7; no clear D. CDR1 and CDR2 from the germline V gene are LNHNV and YYDKDF (reference sequence). V was pared by 0 bases and J by 6 bases, with 9 bases between. This CDR3 has 13 amino acids. CDR3 sequence: CATSRDPTLEQYF. CDR3 in DNA: TGTGCCACCAGCAGAGATCCTACGCTCGAGCAGTACTTC.

This clonotype has a handful of counts. The V gene is TRBV6-2 or TRBV6-3, the J gene TRBJ2-2; 9 nucleotides agree with TRBD2. The CDR3 loop spans 16 amino acids. Per the germline V gene, CDR1 is MNHEY and CDR2 is SVGEGT. The ends lost 6 bases at V and 7 bases at J; junction bases unmatched: 12. Here the CDR3 DNA reads TGTGCCAGCAGAACCGGGGTAGCGGGGGCGAACGGGGAGCTGTTTTTT. Its translation is CASRTGVAGANGELFF.

This clonotype occurred many times. The chain employs TRBV6-1 and TRBJ2-2; TRBD1 is a possible D gene (5 bases). V lost 2 bases, J lost 5 bases, and 15 bases lay in between. Germline V CDR1 and CDR2: MNHNS, SASEGT. The CDR3 spans 16 residues. This CDR3 is CASSEWGRRDTGELFF. The CDR3 coding sequence is TGTGCCAGCAGTGAATGGGGCAGAAGGGATACCGGGGAGCTGTTTTTT.

There are many counts of this clonotype. CDR3 in DNA: TGTGCCAGCACAGAAGGGACTAGCGGGGGAGGCTTCTACGAGCAGTACTTC. Its translation is CASTEGTSGGGFYEQYF. V gene TRBV2 combines with J gene TRBJ2-7, with 14 bases aligning to TRBD2. The CDR3 sequence is 17 residues long. V lost 7 bases and J lost 3; bases outside the gene matches: 11. CDR1 is SNHLY and CDR2 is FYNNEI in the germline V gene. Together with reference TRBV2 and TRBJ2-7, the CDR3 gives the full variable domain: EPEVTQTPSHQVTQMGQEVILRCVPISNHLYFYWYRQILGQKVEFLVSFYNNEISEKSEIFDDQFSVERPDGSNFTLKIRSTKLEDSAMYFCASTEGTSGGGFYEQYFGPGTRLTVT.

This clonotype was detected ten times or more. The DNA for the CDR3 is TGCAGTGCTAGTCGGGACAGAAGCACAGATACGCAGTATTTT. Its protein product is CSASRDRSTDTQYF. This chain connects TRBV20-1 to TRBJ2-3, with 7 nucleotides matching TRBD1. The CDR3 extends over 14 amino acids. Trimming removed 3 bases from V and 0 bases from J; junction bases left unmatched: 3. The germline V gene encodes CDR1 DFQATT and CDR2 SNEGSKA (reference sequence).

As regards this clonotype: A much larger clone sits a single nucleotide away, making a read error possible. The rearrangement uses TRBV9 and TRBJ2-2, with 8 positions matching TRBD1. The germline V gene has CDR1 SGDLS and CDR2 YYNGEE. This CDR3 spans 15 amino acids. As DNA, the CDR3 is TGTGCCAGCAGCCCAATAACAGGGGGTCACGGGGAGCTGCTTTTT. It translates to CASSPITGGHGELLF.

This clonotype was seen ten or more times. The gene calls are TRBV5-5 and TRBJ1-2, with TRBD1 as a possible D gene (6 bases). This CDR3 spans 13 amino acids. Germline values: CDR1 SGHKS, CDR2 YYEKEE (reference sequence). Trimming shortened V by 1 base and J by 3 bases, and 7 bases separated the two germline ends. CDR3 loop: CASSLRTDYGYTF. The CDR3 bases are TGTGCCAGCAGCTTGAGGACAGACTATGGCTACACCTTC.

In regard to this clonotype: A clone one base away is much larger, so this may be a read error. The chain links TRBV6-1 to TRBJ1-3; no definite D call. V gave up 10 bases and J gave up 0 bases, with 13 bases separating them. Looked up from germline, CDR1 is MNHNS and CDR2 is SASEGT. CDR3 length: 14 amino acids. The chain's CDR3 is CATVEGTSGNTIYF. DNA of the CDR3: TGTGCCACCGTCGAGGGAACCTCTGGAAACACCATATATTTT.

The count of this clonotype is one. A much larger clone differs from this one at a single base, so this may be a read error. This chain uses TRBV11-1 with TRBJ2-5; TRBD2 matches at 15 bases. The CDR3 is made up of 15 amino acids. The junction had 5 bases not matched to a gene; V was cut back by 5 bases and J by 7 bases. Germline V gene lookup returns CDR1 SGHAT and CDR2 FQDESV (reference sequence). Written as DNA, the CDR3 is TGTGCCAGCAGCCACGGGACTAGCGGGAGGCGGACCCAGTACTTC. Protein product: CASSHGTSGRRTQYF.

This clonotype was counted many times. CDR3 loop: CASSVGPLEGYTF. CDR3 nucleotides: TGTGCCAGCAGCGTAGGTCCTCTAGAAGGCTACACCTTC. This chain connects TRBV9 to TRBJ1-2, with unresolved D. V lost 0 bases and J lost 8, with 11 bases in between. CDR3 length: 13 amino acids. Germline values: CDR1 SGDLS, CDR2 YYNGEE.

About this clonotype itself: This clone may be a read error of a much larger clone one base away. The V gene is TRBV28, the J gene TRBJ2-7, with TRBD2 matching over 11 bases. The assigned J gene may be wrong: the sequence end matches TRBJ2-1 better. CDR3 length equals 15 residues. The germline V gene has CDR1 MDHEN and CDR2 SYDVKM. The CDR3 DNA sequence: TGTGCCAGCAGTTTAACTAGCGGGAGTAGCTACGAGCAGTTCTTC. It specifies CASSLTSGSSYEQFF.

This clonotype was detected ten times or more. This chain links TRBV5-8 with TRBJ1-5, with 7 bases fitting TRBD1. V shed 7 bases, J shed 3 bases, and the junction held 10 bases outside the gene matches. The CDR3 spans 15 residues. Germline CDR1 SGHTS, CDR2 YDEGEE. CDR3 sequence reads: CASGIRGGNNQPQHF. As DNA, the CDR3 is TGTGCCAGCGGAATCAGAGGGGGCAACAATCAGCCCCAGCATTTT.

This clonotype was detected many times. This sequence joins TRBV6-6 and TRBJ2-5; the match to TRBD2 covers 10 bases. V was pared by 6 bases and J by 2 bases, with 6 bases of the junction left unmatched. In germline, CDR1 is MNHNY, CDR2 SVGAGI (reference sequence). The CDR3 extends over 15 amino acids. The chain's CDR3 is CASRLEREGQETQYF. CDR3 nucleotide sequence: TGTGCCAGCAGGTTGGAGCGGGAGGGGCAAGAGACCCAGTACTTC.

This rearrangement joins TRBV5-4 to TRBJ1-2; D is ambiguous. V was trimmed by 4 bases and J by 7 bases, leaving 17 bases between them. CDR3 size: 14 residues. The germline gives CDR1 SGHNT, CDR2 YYREEE (reference sequence). CDR3 bases: TGTGCCAGCAGCATCGGGCCTCTAGGGCCTGGCTACACCTTC. Protein sequence: CASSIGPLGPGYTF.

This clonotype was counted at least ten times. The chain combines TRBV6-1 with TRBJ2-7; D is uncertain. Looked up from germline, CDR1 is MNHNS and CDR2 is SASEGT. The CDR3 is made up of 13 amino acids. V gave up 5 bases and J gave up 3 bases, with 11 bases separating them. CDR3 bases: TGTGCCAGCAGTCTGGACGGCCTCTACGAGCAGTACTTC. Translating it yields CASSLDGLYEQYF.

This clonotype was seen repeatedly, ten times or more. The chain recombines TRBV5-6 with TRBJ1-2; 7 bases align to TRBD1. This CDR3 contains 16 residues. Germline V gene lookup returns CDR1 SGHDT and CDR2 YYEEEE. Trimming took 0 bases from V and 3 from J; bases not matched to a gene: 8. DNA for the CDR3: TGTGCCAGCAGCTTGGCCAAGGCCAGGGGGGACTATGGCTACACCTTC. It encodes CASSLAKARGDYGYTF.

Concerning this clonotype itself: At one boundary the junction diverges from the germline segment, which might be a read error. This chain connects TRBV11-3 to TRBJ2-1; D possibly uses TRBD1 or TRBD2 (6 bases each). CDR1 and CDR2 (germline): SGHNT, YENEEA. The CDR3 extends over 15 amino acids. In DNA, the CDR3 is TGTGCCAGCAGCTTAGTAGGGGGGTCCTACAATGAGCAGTCCTTC. The encoded protein is CASSLVGGSYNEQSF.

This clonotype was seen many times. The CDR3 protein is CASSHTPTGGSEQYF. The CDR3 DNA reads as TGTGCCAGCAGTCACACCCCGACGGGGGGCTCCGAGCAGTACTTC. The genes are TRBV3-1 and TRBJ2-7; a weak D match, TRBD2 (7 bases). This CDR3 is 15 amino acids long. The ends were cut back, 6 bases at V and 6 bases at J, with 21 bases in the middle. Germline CDR1 reads LGHDT; CDR2 reads YNNKEL (reference sequence).

This rearrangement joins TRBV6-4 to TRBJ2-2, with D possibly called TRBD1 or TRBD2 (5 bases each). CDR1 MRHNA and CDR2 SNTAGT come from the germline V gene. V was cut by 4 bases and J by 2 bases, with 5 bases left in between. The CDR3 sequence is 13 residues long. This CDR3 is CASSGDNTGELFF. In nucleotides, the CDR3 is TGTGCCAGCAGTGGGGACAACACCGGGGAGCTGTTTTTT.

This clonotype was found many times. The DNA of the CDR3 is TGCGCCAGCAGCTTGACTAGCGGATCCTACAATGAGCAGTTCTTC. It encodes CASSLTSGSYNEQFF. J is TRBJ2-1 and V is TRBV5-1, with TRBD2 matching 8 bases. This CDR3 comprises 15 residues. V shed 1 base and J 1 base; nucleotides not matched to a gene: 1. The germline V gene has CDR1 SGHRS and CDR2 YFSETQ. The full variable domain, its missing parts supplied by reference TRBV5-1 and TRBJ2-1, is KAGVTQTPRYLIKTRGQQVTLSCSPISGHRSVSWYQQTPGQGLQFLFEYFSETQRNKGNFPGRFSGRQFSNSRSEMNVSTLELGDSALYLCASSLTSGSYNEQFFGPGTRLTVL.

The table lists this clonotype with many counts. The chain links TRBV6-1 to TRBJ2-7; D perhaps matches TRBD1 (6 bases). Looked up from germline, CDR1 is MNHNS and CDR2 is SASEGT. The CDR3 has 15 residues. Trimming pared 6 bases from V and 2 bases from J, leaving 17 bases between. The CDR3: CASSEKTGFTYEQYF. The CDR3 nucleotides read TGTGCCAGCAGCGAAAAGACAGGTTTTACCTACGAGCAGTACTTC.

Ten or more counts support this clonotype. This chain connects TRBV20-1 to TRBJ2-5; the D gene is possibly TRBD2 (5 bases). The CDR3 runs 14 residues. V dropped 2 bases and J dropped 1 base, with 11 bases sitting between them. Germline CDR1 and CDR2: DFQATT and SNEGSKA (reference sequence). The CDR3 region is CSARLTRVQETQYF. DNA of the CDR3: TGCAGTGCTAGATTAACTAGGGTCCAAGAGACCCAGTACTTC.

This clonotype was counted ten times or more. V is TRBV6-1 and J is TRBJ1-6; possible D gene TRBD1, 6 bases. The germline CDR1 and CDR2 sequences are MNHNS and SASEGT. The CDR3 covers 15 residues. V was clipped by 4 bases and J by 10 bases, with 17 bases between them. Here the CDR3 DNA reads TGTGCCAGCAGTGGGGGAACACGGGGGCACTCACCCCTCCACTTT. Translated: CASSGGTRGHSPLHF.

This clonotype was observed at least ten times. The chain is built from TRBV25-1 and TRBJ2-7; the D gene is possibly TRBD2 (6 bases). Germline V gene data show CDR1 as MGHDK and CDR2 as SYGVNS. CDR3 length: 14 residues. Trimming took off 3 bases at V and 2 bases at J, with 11 bases between the two ends. CDR3 in DNA: TGTGCCAGCAGTGAGGGAGGCCGAACCTACGAGCAGTACTTC. It yields the protein CASSEGGRTYEQYF.

Many counts were recorded for this clonotype. V usage is TRBV4-2 and J usage is TRBJ2-1; the D gene is possibly TRBD1 (6 bases). In germline, CDR1 is LGHNA, CDR2 YNFKEQ. This CDR3 is 17 amino acids long. Between the trimmed V and J ends, which lost 1 base and 0 bases, there was a span of 13 bases. The CDR3 sequence is CASSQGGGGLSYNEQFF. CDR3 DNA sequence: TGTGCCAGCAGCCAAGGAGGTGGGGGCCTCTCCTACAATGAGCAGTTCTTC.

This clonotype was recorded at least ten times. This rearrangement joins TRBV19 to TRBJ1-6; the D is unclear. This CDR3 region has 14 residues. Per germline, CDR1 LNHDA and CDR2 SQIVND (reference sequence). Trimming took 7 bases from V and 10 from J, leaving 17 bases between them. CDR3 nucleotide sequence: TGTGCCAGTACCCCCCTCGACGGGGTCTCACCCCTCCACTTT. Translation gives CASTPLDGVSPLHF.